Following are 9 T cell receptor beta chains from one sample sequenced in a study of blood T cell repertoires in COVID-19. Clones were read by immunoSEQ multiplex PCR, and TCRdb kept only the in-frame ones, dropping some. The sample records about 160,000 clones, more than 75% being singletons. The specimen sequenced was PBMCs or T cells enriched from blood (not recorded which). These TCRs come from a woman aged 45 to 65 who had recovered from COVID-19.

The chain employs TRBV19 and TRBJ1-5; TRBD1 might be the D (5 bases). The CDR3 covers 15 residues. Deletions cut 5 bases from V and 1 base from J, with 12 bases between. Germline CDR1 reads LNHDA; CDR2 reads SQIVND (reference sequence). The CDR3 DNA follows: TGTGCCAGTAGTCCCCGGGGGGACAGCAATCAGCCCCAGCATTTT. Translating it yields CASSPRGDSNQPQHF.

This clone was seen once. The rearrangement links TRBV19 to TRBJ1-2; D unresolved. Between the trimmed V and J ends, which lost 3 bases and 0 bases, there was a span of 11 bases. The CDR3 runs 15 residues. Germline CDR1 is LNHDA and CDR2 is SQIVND (reference sequence). The CDR3 reads CASSINSLTNYGYTF. The CDR3 coding sequence is TGTGCCAGTAGTATTAACAGCTTGACTAACTATGGCTACACCTTC.

This clone was picked up one time. The CDR3 sequence is CASSPLGADTEAFF. The CDR3 nucleotides read TGTGCCAGCAGCCCCCTGGGTGCGGACACTGAAGCTTTCTTT. The gene calls are TRBV7-8 and TRBJ1-1, with D unclear. CDR3 size: 14 residues. Germline V gene sequence: CDR1 SGHVS, CDR2 FQNEAQ. Trimming removed 5 bases at V and 3 bases at J, with 13 bases between.

This clone was seen more than once but under ten times. This chain uses TRBV7-6 with TRBJ1-1; unclear D gene. The germline V gene has CDR1 SGHVS and CDR2 FNYEAQ. Between the trimmed V and J ends, which lost 7 bases and 5 bases, there was a span of 17 bases. This CDR3 is built from 14 residues. The CDR3 sequence: CASTLSKSGTEAFF. CDR3 DNA: TGTGCCAGCACCCTAAGTAAGTCGGGGACTGAAGCTTTCTTT.

The chain joins TRBV5-1 to TRBJ1-2, with 7 bases fitting TRBD1. This CDR3 has 12 amino acids. V shed 2 bases, J shed 8 bases, and the junction held 3 bases outside the gene matches. CDR1 and CDR2 from the germline V gene are SGHRS and YFSETQ. CDR3: CASSFETGGYTF. The CDR3 DNA follows: TGCGCCAGCAGCTTCGAGACAGGGGGCTACACCTTC.

V and J are TRBV7-9 and TRBJ1-1; tentatively, D is TRBD1 (5 bases). CDR1 SEHNR and CDR2 FQNEAQ come from the germline V gene (reference sequence). The CDR3 is made up of 14 amino acids. V lost 1 base to trimming and J lost 7 bases, with 13 bases between them. DNA of the CDR3: TGTGCCAGCAGCTTAGGTGTGTCAGGACATGAAGCTTTCTTT. It encodes CASSLGVSGHEAFF.

The chain links TRBV30 to TRBJ1-5, with D hard to call. V lost 2 bases and J 4 bases, leaving 9 bases between the germline ends. The CDR3 length is 13 residues. Germline V lookup: CDR1 GTSNPN, CDR2 SVGIG (reference sequence). The CDR3 reads CAWSLSLNQPQHF. DNA of the CDR3: TGTGCCTGGAGTCTCTCACTTAATCAGCCCCAGCATTTT.

The J gene is TRBJ1-2, the V gene TRBV7-2; possibly TRBD1 for D (5 bases). V was clipped by 7 bases and J by 6 bases, with 18 bases between them. CDR1 SGHTA and CDR2 FQGNSA come from the germline V gene. The CDR3 contains 14 residues. The CDR3 DNA reads TGTGCCAGCACCCCCAGGCTGGGGGGACATGGCTACACCTTC. It yields the protein CASTPRLGGHGYTF. The full variable domain, its missing parts supplied by reference TRBV7-2 and TRBJ1-2, is GAGVSQSPSNKVTEKGKDVELRCDPISGHTALYWYRQSLGQGLEFLIYFQGNSAPDKSGLPSDRFSAERTGGSVSTLTIQRTQQEDSAVYLCASTPRLGGHGYTFGSGTRLTVV.

The V gene is TRBV18, the J gene TRBJ1-2; D is undetermined. V lost 1 base and J 4 bases, leaving 13 bases between the germline ends. Germline V lookup: CDR1 KGHSH, CDR2 LQKENI. This CDR3 has 15 amino acids. In DNA, the CDR3 is TGTGCCAGCTCACCACGGGCAGGTCTGAGCTATGGCTACACCTTC. This gives the protein CASSPRAGLSYGYTF.